A single sample is the source of the 15 T cell receptor beta chains below, sequenced in a study of blood T cell repertoires in COVID-19. TCRdb keeps only in-frame clones here, not all; method: immunoSEQ multiplex PCR. The sample includes a few hundred thousand clones, 80% to 85% of them seen just once. Sequences were obtained from PBMCs or T cells enriched from blood (not recorded which). The source of these receptors is a man aged 50 to 60 who had recovered from COVID-19.

In its sample, this clone was seen once. This rearrangement joins TRBV12-5 to TRBJ1-6; D remains ambiguous. CDR1 is LGHNT and CDR2 is FRNRAP in the germline V gene. The CDR3 is made up of 15 amino acids. V was cut by 5 bases and J by 10 bases, with 18 bases left in between. CDR3 DNA sequence: TGTGCTAGTGGTACCCGGACTCTTATAGAATCACCCCTCCACTTT. Protein: CASGTRTLIESPLHF.

The V call is TRBV7-9, the J call TRBJ2-3, with 10 bases lining up with TRBD2. The CDR3 consists of 19 residues. Unmatched junction bases numbered 9, after V lost 0 bases and J lost 0 bases. From germline, CDR1 is SEHNR and CDR2 FQNEAQ (reference sequence). CDR3 sequence reads: CASSLARSGGAYSTDTQYF. The DNA of the CDR3 is TGTGCCAGCAGCTTAGCGCGAAGCGGGGGGGCATATAGCACAGATACGCAGTATTTT.

The CDR3 region has the DNA TGTGCCAGCAGCTTTCAGGATCAGCCCCAGCATTTT. Translating it yields CASSFQDQPQHF. V and J are TRBV5-5 and TRBJ1-5, with unresolved D. In germline, CDR1 is SGHKS, CDR2 YYEKEE (reference sequence). The CDR3 length is 12 residues. Trimming cost V 2 bases and J 5 bases, with 5 bases left between them.

DNA for the CDR3: TGCGCCAGCAGCCAAGGGATCGTGGGACAGGGACGCTACGAGCAGTACTTC. It codes for CASSQGIVGQGRYEQYF. This chain uses TRBV4-1 with TRBJ2-7, with 9 nucleotides matching TRBD1. The CDR3 sequence is 17 residues long. V trimming: 1 base; J trimming: 3 bases; junction bases outside the gene matches: 10. Germline-derived CDR1 and CDR2 are MGHRA and YSYEKL.

This chain uses TRBV5-1 with TRBJ2-5; a possible D gene is TRBD2 (7 bases). CDR1 SGHRS and CDR2 YFSETQ come from the germline V gene. The CDR3 runs 15 residues. V lost 2 bases and J lost 9, with 20 bases in between. CDR3 bases: TGCGCCAGCAGCTTTTCGGGGGGCCCCCGTGAGGCCCAGTACTTC. This sequence encodes CASSFSGGPREAQYF. Together with reference TRBV5-1 and TRBJ2-5, the CDR3 gives the full variable domain: KAGVTQTPRYLIKTRGQQVTLSCSPISGHRSVSWYQQTPGQGLQFLFEYFSETQRNKGNFPGRFSGRQFSNSRSEMNVSTLELGDSALYLCASSFSGGPREAQYFGPGTRLLVL.

The chain employs TRBV28 and TRBJ2-7; the match to TRBD1 covers 11 bases. Germline V gives CDR1 MDHEN, CDR2 SYDVKM. The J segment lost 3 bases and the V segment lost 5 bases, leaving 6 bases of the junction unmatched. The CDR3 length is 15 residues. The CDR3 sequence: CASSPGTGGYYEQYF. The CDR3 bases are TGTGCCAGCAGTCCCGGGACAGGGGGGTACTACGAGCAGTACTTC.

The chain employs TRBV10-3 and TRBJ1-2, with 10 bases aligning to TRBD1. Germline V gene sequence: CDR1 ENHRY, CDR2 SYGVKD. The CDR3 sequence is 16 residues long. V lost 10 bases, J lost 0 bases, and 11 bases stayed unmatched. The CDR3 DNA follows: TGTGCCACATTCCGGGACAGGGGAATTTCTAACTATGGCTACACCTTC. It is translated as CATFRDRGISNYGYTF.

J is TRBJ1-5 and V is TRBV11-2; 10 nucleotides line up with TRBD1. The V gene end was trimmed by 3 bases and the J gene end by 2 bases; junction bases not matched to a gene: 1. The CDR3 spans 15 residues. Germline assignment: CDR1 SGHAT and CDR2 FQNNGV. The CDR3 nucleotides are TGTGCCAGCAGCTTGGGGACAGGGGGCAATCAGCCCCAGCATTTT. This encodes CASSLGTGGNQPQHF. Complete variable domain (other parts from reference TRBV11-2 and TRBJ1-5): EAGVAQSPRYKIIEKRQSVAFWCNPISGHATLYWYQQILGQGPKLLIQFQNNGVVDDSQLPKDRFSAERLKGVDSTLKIQPAKLEDSAVYLCASSLGTGGNQPQHFGDGTRLSIL.

This clone was counted between two and nine times. The chain uses TRBV30 and TRBJ1-2; 9 bases fit TRBD1. The CDR3 runs 13 residues. V shed 0 bases, J shed 10 bases, and the junction held 6 bases outside the gene matches. Germline CDR1 is GTSNPN and CDR2 is SVGIG (reference sequence). In DNA, the CDR3 is TGTGCCTGGAGTGTAGGGGACAGGGAGTCCTACACCTTC. As protein: CAWSVGDRESYTF.

The V gene is TRBV4-1, the J gene TRBJ2-7; D unresolved. The CDR3 is 16 residues long. CDR1 is MGHRA and CDR2 is YSYEKL in the germline V gene. The V and J ends lost 1 base and 0 bases respectively, with 13 bases between them. CDR3 nucleotides: TGCGCCAGCAGCCAAGCGTTGCAGGTCGGCTCCTACGAGCAGTACTTC. It translates to CASSQALQVGSYEQYF.

V is TRBV5-6 and J is TRBJ2-7, with a weak D call TRBD1 (5 bases). The CDR3 sequence is 13 residues long. Germline V CDR1 and CDR2: SGHDT, YYEEEE. V lost 3 bases and J lost 4, with 11 bases in between. Here the CDR3 DNA reads TGTGCCAGCAGCTGGGGCTCAGAGTACGAGCAGTACTTC. Translation gives CASSWGSEYEQYF.

The V and J genes are TRBV7-9 and TRBJ2-7; D possibly corresponds to TRBD2 (5 bases). The ends were cut back, 1 base at V and 2 bases at J, with 12 bases in the middle. The germline gives CDR1 SEHNR, CDR2 FQNEAQ (reference sequence). CDR3 size: 15 residues. The CDR3 loop reads CASSLEVAPAYEQYF. CDR3 DNA: TGTGCCAGCAGCTTAGAAGTAGCGCCGGCCTACGAGCAGTACTTC. The entire variable domain, with the rest obtained from reference TRBV7-9 and TRBJ2-7, is as follows: DTGVSQNPRHKITKRGQNVTFRCDPISEHNRLYWYRQTLGQGPEFLTYFQNEAQLEKSRLLSDRFSAERPKGSFSTLEIQRTEQGDSAMYLCASSLEVAPAYEQYFGPGTRLTVT.

The chain employs TRBV12-3 or TRBV12-4 and TRBJ2-7, with 7 nucleotides matching TRBD2. This CDR3 comprises 12 residues. J gave up 7 bases and V 7 bases, and 7 bases lay outside the gene matches. The CDR3 DNA is TGTGCCAGCAAGGCGGGAGCGGGAGAGCAGTACTTC. As protein: CASKAGAGEQYF.

Only one count was recorded for this clone. The V and J genes are TRBV5-1 and TRBJ2-2, with 11 positions matching TRBD1. The CDR3 is 15 residues long. Trimming at V came to 3 bases and at J to 7 bases, leaving 5 bases not matched to a gene. The germline V gene encodes CDR1 SGHRS and CDR2 YFSETQ. CDR3: CASSSRTGGIGELFF. DNA of the CDR3: TGCGCCAGCAGCTCTCGGACAGGGGGCATCGGGGAGCTGTTTTTT.

The chain has TRBV27 and TRBJ1-5; TRBD1 agrees at 7 bases. V lost 4 bases and J lost 7; bases outside the gene matches: 4. There are 13 residues in the CDR3. CDR1 MNHEY and CDR2 SMNVEV come from the germline V gene (reference sequence). The CDR3 protein is CASSSGGRQPQHF. The CDR3 DNA is TGTGCCAGCAGTTCAGGGGGGAGACAGCCCCAGCATTTT.